These T cell receptor beta chains were read from a single sample in a study of neurological immune-mediated disorders. Each CDR3 protein is one row after TCRdb ran MiXCR on the 5' RACE reads. The sample shows some 120,000 distinct CDR3 sequences, roughly 3.2% of them seen only once. The sequencing sample was made of PBMCs. These receptors all stem from a young woman with multiple sclerosis. Each CDR3 is given with its conserved first and last residue. D genes are given only for firm matches. The size field is filled for only some rows; it gives once, few, many or a size class.

v_gene,abundance,d_gene,j_gene,CDR3aa,CDR3nt
TRBV7-7,many,TRBD1,TRBJ1-2,CYVAGQGYGYTF,TGTTACGTGGCGGGACAGGGATATGGCTACACCTTC
TRBV29-1,many,TRBD1,TRBJ2-7,CSVTDRGASYF,TGCAGCGTCACGGACAGGGGGGCCTCTTACTTC
TRBV6-5,many,TRBD1,TRBJ1-1,CASSRTGGLNTEAFF,TGTGCCAGCAGCCGGACAGGGGGCTTGAACACTGAAGCTTTCTTT
TRBV10-3,many,TRBD1,TRBJ1-4,CASRDRIDEKLFF,TGTGCCAGCCGGGACAGGATTGATGAAAAACTGTTTTTT
TRBV19,few,-,TRBJ1-1,CASSKGGEWAFF,TGTGCCAGTTCGAAGGGGGGTGAGTGGGCTTTCTTT
TRBV20-1,many,-,TRBJ1-4,CSCRAYNEKLFF,TGCAGTTGCCGGGCCTATAATGAAAAACTGTTTTTT
TRBV20-1,many,-,TRBJ2-4,CSAYWASAKNIQYF,TGCAGTGCTTACTGGGCGTCCGCCAAAAACATTCAGTACTTC
TRBV5-1,many,-,TRBJ1-2,CASSSEGVDGYTF,TGCGCCAGCAGCTCCGAGGGGGTCGATGGCTACACCTTC
TRBV20-1,many,-,TRBJ1-2,CSARVGPANYGYTF,TGCAGTGCTAGAGTAGGGCCTGCTAACTATGGCTACACCTTC
TRBV3-1,many,TRBD2,TRBJ2-7,CASSPGLAGFYEQYF,TGTGCCAGCAGCCCGGGACTAGCGGGATTCTACGAGCAGTACTTC
TRBV5-1,many,TRBD2,TRBJ2-5,CASRTSGGQETQYF,TGCGCCAGCAGGACTAGCGGGGGACAAGAGACCCAGTACTTC
TRBV25-1,-,-,TRBJ1-2,CASISETGWPYGYTF,TGTGCCAGCATTTCTGAGACAGGATGGCCCTATGGCTACACCTTC
TRBV12-3/TRBV12-4,-,TRBD1,TRBJ1-2,CASSRMTGGANYGYTF,TGTGCCAGCAGTCGAATGACAGGGGGAGCTAACTATGGCTACACCTTC
TRBV19,many,-,TRBJ1-2,CATKEALGNYGYTF,TGTGCCACTAAGGAGGCTTTGGGAAACTATGGCTACACCTTC
TRBV29-1,many,-,TRBJ2-1,CSVEGGATLEQFF,TGCAGCGTTGAAGGGGGAGCAACCCTTGAGCAGTTCTTC
TRBV12-3/TRBV12-4,many,TRBD1,TRBJ2-6,CASSPTGGAVRVGANVLTF,TGTGCCAGCAGTCCGACAGGGGGCGCGGTCCGTGTTGGGGCCAACGTCCTGACTTTC
TRBV7-9,many,-,TRBJ1-5,CASSGREPNQPQHF,TGTGCCAGCAGCGGCCGGGAGCCCAATCAGCCCCAGCATTTT
TRBV15,-,TRBD1,TRBJ1-6,CATSRAKDRGRNSPLHF,TGTGCCACCAGCAGAGCCAAGGACAGGGGACGGAATTCACCCCTCCACTTT
TRBV6-6,many,-,TRBJ2-1,CASSSSLDEQFF,TGTGCCAGCAGTTCCTCCCTCGATGAGCAGTTCTTC
TRBV7-8,many,-,TRBJ2-1,CASSPQIFTGSSHEQFF,TGTGCCAGCAGCCCACAAATATTTACCGGGAGTTCCCATGAGCAGTTCTTC
TRBV5-5,many,-,TRBJ1-4,CASSLHEKLFF,TGTGCCAGCAGCCTCCATGAAAAACTGTTTTTT
TRBV5-1,many,-,TRBJ1-5,CASSLEGAAQPQHF,TGCGCCAGCAGCTTGGAGGGTGCCGCTCAGCCCCAGCATTTT
TRBV6-5,many,-,TRBJ1-1,CASSYPGAPTEAFF,TGTGCCAGCAGTTACCCCGGGGCGCCCACTGAAGCTTTCTTT
TRBV5-1,many,-,TRBJ2-3,CASSLAVLLDTQYF,TGCGCCAGCAGCTTGGCCGTTCTCCTTGATACGCAGTATTTT
TRBV7-7,many,TRBD1,TRBJ2-5,CASSLGGTGRQETQYF,TGTGCCAGCAGCCTCGGAGGGACAGGGCGCCAAGAGACCCAGTACTTC
TRBV7-9,many,-,TRBJ1-2,CASSSSGSNYGYTF,TGTGCCAGCAGCTCGTCGGGGTCTAACTATGGCTACACCTTC
TRBV4-3,many,TRBD1,TRBJ2-5,CASSQGQGLGSQETQYF,TGCGCCAGCAGCCAAGGACAGGGCTTGGGGAGCCAAGAGACCCAGTACTTC
TRBV9,many,-,TRBJ2-7,CASSVGGNPYEQYF,TGTGCCAGCAGCGTAGGTGGGAACCCCTACGAGCAGTACTTC
TRBV20-1,many,-,TRBJ2-7,CSARPRGAVDEQYF,TGCAGTGCTAGACCCCGGGGGGCGGTCGACGAGCAGTACTTC
TRBV2,few,TRBD2,TRBJ2-1,CASSPSGATYNEQFF,TGTGCCAGCAGTCCTAGCGGGGCAACCTACAATGAGCAGTTCTTC
TRBV12-3/TRBV12-4,many,-,TRBJ1-1,CASSLKQGAKAFF,TGTGCCAGCAGTTTGAAACAGGGAGCTAAAGCTTTCTTT
TRBV19,-,TRBD2,TRBJ2-3,CATVWTSGSTDTQYF,TGTGCCACCGTTTGGACTAGCGGGAGCACAGATACGCAGTATTTT
TRBV20-1,many,-,TRBJ2-5,CSASEGWRQETQYF,TGCAGTGCTAGTGAGGGATGGCGGCAAGAGACCCAGTACTTC
TRBV7-2,many,TRBD2,TRBJ2-7,CASSPGLAGPTSYEQYF,TGTGCCAGCAGCCCCGGACTAGCGGGCCCCACCTCCTACGAGCAGTACTTC
TRBV6-5,many,-,TRBJ1-5,CASSYARLGPQHF,TGTGCCAGCAGTTACGCCCGTCTGGGGCCCCAGCATTTT
TRBV5-1,many,TRBD1,TRBJ2-7,CASSLGTAEYEQYF,TGCGCCAGCAGCTTAGGGACAGCCGAATACGAGCAGTACTTC
TRBV7-2,many,-,TRBJ1-1,CASSLGVARAFF,TGTGCCAGCAGCTTAGGAGTAGCTCGAGCTTTCTTT
TRBV24-1,many,-,TRBJ1-1,CATSDRRAARGAFF,TGTGCCACCAGTGACCGGAGAGCCGCGAGGGGTGCTTTCTTT
TRBV7-8,many,-,TRBJ1-1,CASSLVREVKSTEAFF,TGTGCCAGCAGCTTAGTACGGGAGGTGAAGAGCACTGAAGCTTTCTTT
TRBV6-1,many,-,TRBJ2-4,CASSGKTLKNIQYF,TGTGCCAGCAGTGGTAAAACCCTCAAAAACATTCAGTACTTC
TRBV20-1,many,-,TRBJ2-5,CSARDRLWERETQYF,TGCAGTGCTAGAGACCGTCTTTGGGAAAGAGAGACCCAGTACTTC
TRBV11-2,many,-,TRBJ2-1,CASSYGTAYNEQFF,TGTGCCAGCAGCTACGGGACGGCCTACAATGAGCAGTTCTTC